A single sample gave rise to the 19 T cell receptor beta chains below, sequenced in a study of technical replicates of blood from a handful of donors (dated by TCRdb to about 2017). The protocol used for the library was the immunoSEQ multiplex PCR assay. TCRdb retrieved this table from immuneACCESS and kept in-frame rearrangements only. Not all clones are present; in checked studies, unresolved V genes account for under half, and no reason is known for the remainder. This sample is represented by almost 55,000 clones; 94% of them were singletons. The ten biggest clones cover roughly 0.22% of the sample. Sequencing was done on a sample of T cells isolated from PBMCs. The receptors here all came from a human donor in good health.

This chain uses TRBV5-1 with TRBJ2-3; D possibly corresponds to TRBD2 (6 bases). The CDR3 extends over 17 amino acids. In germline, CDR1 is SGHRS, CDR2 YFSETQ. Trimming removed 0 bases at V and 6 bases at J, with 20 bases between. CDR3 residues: CASSLGAGRGRLDTQYF. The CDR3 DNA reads TGCGCCAGCAGCTTGGGGGCTGGGCGGGGACGCCTTGATACGCAGTATTTT.

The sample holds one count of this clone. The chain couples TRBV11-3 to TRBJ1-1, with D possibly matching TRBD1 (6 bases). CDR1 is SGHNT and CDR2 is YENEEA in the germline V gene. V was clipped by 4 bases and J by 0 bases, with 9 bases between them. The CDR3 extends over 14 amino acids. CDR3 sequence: CASSSQGLNTEAFF. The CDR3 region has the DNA TGTGCCAGCAGCTCACAGGGCCTGAACACTGAAGCTTTCTTT.

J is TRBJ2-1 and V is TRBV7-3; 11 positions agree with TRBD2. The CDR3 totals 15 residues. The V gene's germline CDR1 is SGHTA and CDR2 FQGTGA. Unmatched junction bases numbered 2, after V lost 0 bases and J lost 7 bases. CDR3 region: CASSLTASGGNEQFF. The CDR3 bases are TGTGCCAGCAGCTTAACGGCTAGCGGGGGGAATGAGCAGTTCTTC.

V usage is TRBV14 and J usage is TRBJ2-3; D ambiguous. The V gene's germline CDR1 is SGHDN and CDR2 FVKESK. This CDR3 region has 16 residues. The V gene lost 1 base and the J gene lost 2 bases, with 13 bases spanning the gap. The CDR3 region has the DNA TGTGCCAGCAGCCAAGCCCTCCACGCTAACACAGATACGCAGTATTTT. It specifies CASSQALHANTDTQYF.

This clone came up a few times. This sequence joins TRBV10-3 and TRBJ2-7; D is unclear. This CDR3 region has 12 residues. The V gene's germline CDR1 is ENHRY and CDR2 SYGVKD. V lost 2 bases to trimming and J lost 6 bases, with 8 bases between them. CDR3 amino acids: CAISENSSEQYF. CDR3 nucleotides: TGTGCCATCAGTGAGAACAGCAGCGAGCAGTACTTC.

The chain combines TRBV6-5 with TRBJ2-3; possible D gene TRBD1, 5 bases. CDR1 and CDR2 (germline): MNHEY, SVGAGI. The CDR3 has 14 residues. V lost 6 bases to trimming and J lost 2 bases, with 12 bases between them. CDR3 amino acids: CASRPQGVTDTQYF. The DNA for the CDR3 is TGTGCCAGCAGGCCTCAGGGCGTCACAGATACGCAGTATTTT.

The CDR3 here is CASSLVLGTIPAFF. The CDR3 DNA reads TGTGCCAGCAGCTTAGTTTTGGGCACCATTCCGGCTTTCTTT. The rearrangement joins TRBV7-9 to TRBJ1-1; D call uncertain. V was trimmed by 1 base and J by 11 bases, leaving 17 bases between them. Germline assignment: CDR1 SEHNR and CDR2 FQNEAQ (reference sequence). This CDR3 has 14 amino acids.

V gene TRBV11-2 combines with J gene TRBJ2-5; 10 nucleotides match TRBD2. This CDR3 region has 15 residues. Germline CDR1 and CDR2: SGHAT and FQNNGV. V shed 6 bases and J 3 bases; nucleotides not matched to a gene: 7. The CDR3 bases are TGTGCCAGCAGAGACAGGACTAGCGGTAAAGAGACCCAGTACTTC. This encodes CASRDRTSGKETQYF.

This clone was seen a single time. In nucleotides, the CDR3 is TGTGCCAGCAGTAGACAGGGGATTGAGCGGCCAACAGATACGCAGTATTTT. Translating it yields CASSRQGIERPTDTQYF. This sequence joins TRBV28 and TRBJ2-3; 8 bases align to TRBD1. The CDR3 covers 17 residues. With 5 bases clipped from V and 3 bases from J, the junction kept 13 bases outside the gene matches. The germline V gene encodes CDR1 MDHEN and CDR2 SYDVKM.

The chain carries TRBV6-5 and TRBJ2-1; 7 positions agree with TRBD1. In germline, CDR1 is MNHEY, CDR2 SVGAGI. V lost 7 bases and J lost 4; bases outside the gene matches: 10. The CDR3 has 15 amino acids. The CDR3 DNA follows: TGTGCCAGCAAAACCGGACAGGAACTATACAATGAGCAGTTCTTC. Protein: CASKTGQELYNEQFF.

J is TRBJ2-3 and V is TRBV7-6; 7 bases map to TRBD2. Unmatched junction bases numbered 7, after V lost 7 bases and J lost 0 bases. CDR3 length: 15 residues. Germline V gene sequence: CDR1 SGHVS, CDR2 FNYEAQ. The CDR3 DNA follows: TGTGCCAGCACCATCCGGGGGGAGAGCACAGATACGCAGTATTTT. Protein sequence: CASTIRGESTDTQYF.

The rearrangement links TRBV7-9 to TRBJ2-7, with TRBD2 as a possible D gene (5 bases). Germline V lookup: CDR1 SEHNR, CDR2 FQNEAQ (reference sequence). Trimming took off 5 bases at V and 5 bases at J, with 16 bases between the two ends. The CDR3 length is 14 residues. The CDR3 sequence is CASSDNEGWNEQYF. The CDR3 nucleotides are TGTGCCAGCAGCGATAATGAGGGTTGGAACGAGCAGTACTTC.

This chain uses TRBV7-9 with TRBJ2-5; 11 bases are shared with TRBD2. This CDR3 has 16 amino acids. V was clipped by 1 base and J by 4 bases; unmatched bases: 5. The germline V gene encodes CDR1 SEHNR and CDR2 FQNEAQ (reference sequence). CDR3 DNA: TGTGCCAGCAGCTTAGTCCTAGCGGGAGGAGGAGAGACCCAGTACTTC. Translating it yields CASSLVLAGGGETQYF. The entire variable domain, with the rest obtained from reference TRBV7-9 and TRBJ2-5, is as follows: DTGVSQNPRHKITKRGQNVTFRCDPISEHNRLYWYRQTLGQGPEFLTYFQNEAQLEKSRLLSDRFSAERPKGSFSTLEIQRTEQGDSAMYLCASSLVLAGGGETQYFGPGTRLLVL.

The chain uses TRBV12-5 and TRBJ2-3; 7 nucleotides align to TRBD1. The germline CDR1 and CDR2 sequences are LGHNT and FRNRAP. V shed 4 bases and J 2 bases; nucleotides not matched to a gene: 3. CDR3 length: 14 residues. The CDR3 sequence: CASGSDRATDTQYF. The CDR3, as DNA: TGTGCTAGTGGTTCCGACAGGGCCACAGATACGCAGTATTTT.

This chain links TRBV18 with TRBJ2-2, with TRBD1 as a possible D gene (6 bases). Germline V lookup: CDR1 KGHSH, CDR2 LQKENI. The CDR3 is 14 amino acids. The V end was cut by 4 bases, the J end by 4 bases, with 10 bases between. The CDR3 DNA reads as TGTGCCAGCTCACTTGGACAGAGCACCGGGGAGCTGTTTTTT. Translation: CASSLGQSTGELFF.

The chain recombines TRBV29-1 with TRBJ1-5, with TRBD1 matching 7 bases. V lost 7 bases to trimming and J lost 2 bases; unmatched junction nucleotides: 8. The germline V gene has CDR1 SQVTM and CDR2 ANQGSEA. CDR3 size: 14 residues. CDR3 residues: CSAWTGQRNQPQHF. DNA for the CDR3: TGCAGCGCCTGGACAGGACAACGCAATCAGCCCCAGCATTTT.

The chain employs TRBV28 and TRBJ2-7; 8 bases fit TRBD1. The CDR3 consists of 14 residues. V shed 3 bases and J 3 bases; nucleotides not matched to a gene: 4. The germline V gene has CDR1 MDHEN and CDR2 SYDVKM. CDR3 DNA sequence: TGTGCCAGCAGTTTCCAGGGGGCACGCTACGAGCAGTACTTC. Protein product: CASSFQGARYEQYF.

The CDR3 DNA is TGTGCCAGCAGCTTAGAGTCAGGGGACTACGAGCAGTACTTC. Translating it yields CASSLESGDYEQYF. The rearrangement links TRBV13 to TRBJ2-7; D is possibly TRBD1 (6 bases). In germline, CDR1 is PRHDT, CDR2 FYEKMQ (reference sequence). CDR3 length equals 14 residues. Deletions cut 1 base from V and 3 bases from J, with 10 bases between. Complete variable domain (other parts from reference TRBV13 and TRBJ2-7): AAGVIQSPRHLIKEKRETATLKCYPIPRHDTVYWYQQGPGQDPQFLISFYEKMQSDKGSIPDRFSAQQFSDYHSELNMSSLELGDSALYFCASSLESGDYEQYFGPGTRLTVT.

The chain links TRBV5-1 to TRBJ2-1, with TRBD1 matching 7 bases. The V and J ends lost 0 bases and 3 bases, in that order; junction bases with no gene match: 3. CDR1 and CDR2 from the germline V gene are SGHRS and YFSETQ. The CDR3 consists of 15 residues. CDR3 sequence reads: CASSLAGTVYNEQFF. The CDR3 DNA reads TGCGCCAGCAGCTTGGCCGGGACAGTCTACAATGAGCAGTTCTTC.